The 29 T cell receptor beta chains below come from one sample, sequenced in a study of blood T cells in healthy people across ages. Then a second PCR, running about 7 to 11 cycles, was carried out with a sample-barcoded 5' primer and a J-beta primer mix. TCRdb re-called the 5' RACE reads through MiXCR, storing one row per CDR3 protein. The profile shows about 580,000 distinct CDR3 sequences, more than 45% of them singletons. The sequencing sample was made of blood. The source of these receptors is a man aged 80 or over in good health.

The rearrangement uses TRBV29-1 and TRBJ2-1, with TRBD1 matching over 7 bases. The CDR3 has 11 amino acids. Germline CDR1 and CDR2: SQVTM and ANQGSEA. V gave up 8 bases and J gave up 6 bases; unmatched junction bases: 4. In nucleotides, the CDR3 is TGCAGCACATACAGGGGCAATGAGCAGTTCTTC. It encodes CSTYRGNEQFF.

V gene TRBV20-1 combines with J gene TRBJ2-4; D is possibly TRBD1 (5 bases). Judging by the DNA end, TRBJ2-7 fits better; the J call may be wrong. This CDR3 has 13 residues. Germline values: CDR1 DFQATT, CDR2 SNEGSKA (reference sequence). Here the CDR3 reads CSAEDKNPSEQYF. CDR3 nucleotide sequence: TGCAGTGCTGAGGACAAAAACCCCTCCGAGCAGTACTTC.

About this clonotype itself: A read error may explain this, as a much larger clone is one base away. The chain combines TRBV6-5 with TRBJ2-1; D not certain. This CDR3 is 16 amino acids long. Germline-derived CDR1 and CDR2 are MNHEY and SVGAGI. The CDR3: CASSYRQASSYNERFF. The CDR3 DNA is TGTGCCAGCAGTTACCGCCAGGCGAGCTCCTACAATGAGCGGTTCTTC.

The V call is TRBV4-2, the J call TRBJ2-3, with D maybe TRBD1 (6 bases). From germline, CDR1 is LGHNA and CDR2 YNFKEQ. The CDR3 totals 18 residues. The V end lost 0 bases, the J end lost 1 base, and 17 bases lay between the germline ends. DNA for the CDR3: TGTGCCAGCAGCCAAGACCCGCCCGGGACAAGCGGCACAGATACGCAGTATTTT. It is translated as CASSQDPPGTSGTDTQYF.

The V and J genes are TRBV7-2 and TRBJ2-1; D tentatively fits TRBD1 or TRBD2 (5 bases each). Deletions cut 10 bases from V and 2 bases from J, with 12 bases between. This CDR3 is 13 amino acids long. Germline values: CDR1 SGHTA, CDR2 FQGNSA. The CDR3 is CATRDDPYNEQFF. CDR3 sequence (DNA): TGTGCCACCAGGGACGACCCCTACAATGAGCAGTTCTTC.

The gene calls are TRBV7-9 and TRBJ2-5; D unclear. With 5 bases removed from V and 2 bases from J, the gap between germline ends came to 12 bases. The CDR3 consists of 14 residues. Germline V gives CDR1 SEHNR, CDR2 FQNEAQ (reference sequence). The CDR3 protein is CASSVVGLQETQYF. DNA of the CDR3: TGTGCCAGCAGCGTAGTCGGCCTACAAGAGACCCAGTACTTC.

V gene TRBV20-1 combines with J gene TRBJ2-7, with D perhaps matching TRBD1 (6 bases). Between the trimmed V and J ends, which lost 6 bases and 2 bases, there was a span of 17 bases. Looked up from germline, CDR1 is DFQATT and CDR2 is SNEGSKA (reference sequence). The CDR3 covers 14 residues. CDR3 protein: CSALDRGQTYEQYF. In DNA form, the CDR3 reads TGCAGTGCGCTGGACAGAGGACAAACCTACGAGCAGTACTTC.

This chain joins TRBV5-6 and TRBJ2-7; 8 bases are a match to TRBD1. CDR3 size: 12 residues. Germline V CDR1 and CDR2: SGHDT, YYEEEE. The junction had 2 bases not matched to a gene; V was cut back by 3 bases and J by 6 bases. The CDR3 protein is CASSWGTGEQYF. CDR3 DNA sequence: TGTGCCAGCAGCTGGGGGACAGGCGAGCAGTACTTC.

V is TRBV11-2 and J is TRBJ1-1; 7 positions agree with TRBD1. Germline trimming cut 4 bases from V and 8 bases from J; bases unmatched to any gene: 7. Germline V gives CDR1 SGHAT, CDR2 FQNNGV. CDR3 length equals 13 residues. DNA for the CDR3: TGTGCCAGCAGCTCAACCGGGACAGACGAAGCTTTCTTT. It encodes CASSSTGTDEAFF.

The chain employs TRBV20-1 and TRBJ2-2, with a possible D match to TRBD1 (5 bases). This CDR3 region has 17 residues. Between the trimmed V and J ends, which lost 1 base and 5 bases, there was a span of 20 bases. CDR1 and CDR2 (germline): DFQATT, SNEGSKA (reference sequence). CDR3 coding DNA: TGCAGTGCTAGAGCGGTGGGTTTGGACCACAGGACCGGGGAGCTGTTTTTT. Amino acid sequence: CSARAVGLDHRTGELFF.

The gene calls are TRBV7-6 and TRBJ2-1; 13 bases are shared with TRBD2. Germline V CDR1 and CDR2: SGHVS, FNYEAQ. V shed 5 bases and J 6 bases; nucleotides not matched to a gene: 7. The CDR3 contains 16 residues. In nucleotides, the CDR3 is TGTGCCAGCAGCCCCCGGAGGACTAGCGGGAGCAATGAGCAGTTCTTC. It encodes CASSPRRTSGSNEQFF. Filled out from reference TRBV7-6 and TRBJ2-1, the complete variable domain reads GAGVSQSPRYKVTKRGQDVALRCDPISGHVSLYWYRQALGQGPEFLTYFNYEAQQDKSGLPNDRFSAERPEGSISTLTIQRTEQRDSAMYRCASSPRRTSGSNEQFFGPGTRLTVL.

The chain combines TRBV7-3 with TRBJ2-2; 9 bases are shared with TRBD1. Germline-derived CDR1 and CDR2 are SGHTA and FQGTGA. The J segment lost 0 bases and the V segment lost 0 bases, leaving 2 bases of the junction unmatched. The CDR3 consists of 17 residues. The CDR3 reads CASSLTGDRANTGELFF. The CDR3 DNA reads TGTGCCAGCAGCTTAACGGGGGACAGGGCGAACACCGGGGAGCTGTTTTTT.

This chain joins TRBV7-2 and TRBJ2-7; D is ambiguous. This CDR3 has 15 amino acids. Trimming left V 6 bases short and J 6 bases short, with 21 bases between. Per germline, CDR1 SGHTA and CDR2 FQGNSA. DNA for the CDR3: TGTGCCAGCAGTTGGAAGCCCAAATACCTCGGCGAGCAGTACTTC. It specifies CASSWKPKYLGEQYF.

The chain couples TRBV29-1 to TRBJ1-1; 11 bases fit TRBD1. Germline V CDR1 and CDR2: SQVTM, ANQGSEA. V was clipped by 5 bases and J by 7 bases; unmatched bases: 6. The CDR3 loop spans 13 amino acids. The CDR3 reads CSVIRTGGGEAFF. CDR3 in DNA: TGCAGCGTTATTAGGACAGGGGGCGGTGAAGCTTTCTTT.

This rearrangement joins TRBV7-3 to TRBJ2-1; TRBD1 or TRBD2 may be the D gene (5 bases each). CDR3 length equals 14 residues. CDR1 is SGHTA, CDR2 FQGTGA, per germline. Trimming stripped 8 bases from V and 2 bases from J, with 13 bases between. The CDR3 DNA follows: TGTGCCAGCGGCTCCGGGGCCCCCTACAATGAGCAGTTCTTC. It encodes CASGSGAPYNEQFF.

Of note for this clonotype: At one boundary the junction diverges from the germline segment, which might be a read error. The gene calls are TRBV28 and TRBJ2-7; 8 bases fit TRBD2. Germline V gene lookup returns CDR1 MDHEN and CDR2 SYDVKM. The CDR3 is made up of 16 amino acids. In DNA, the CDR3 is TGTGCCAGCAGTTTACCCGGGACTAGGGCGAACTACGGGCAGTACTTC. Its protein product is CASSLPGTRANYGQYF.

This clonotype appeared a few times. A much larger clone sits a single nucleotide away, making a read error possible. V usage is TRBV6-5 and J usage is TRBJ2-5; D is unresolved. The ends were cut back, 2 bases at V and 2 bases at J, with 9 bases in the middle. Germline-derived CDR1 and CDR2 are MNHEY and SVGAGI. The CDR3 runs 14 residues. The DNA of the CDR3 is TGTGCCAGCAGTTACGCGGTCCAGCAAGAGACCCAGTACTTC. As protein: CASSYAVQQETQYF.

This clonotype was recorded a few times. The chain combines TRBV6-2 or TRBV6-3 with TRBJ2-7; D is possibly TRBD2 (5 bases). This CDR3 is 14 amino acids long. The germline gives CDR1 MNHEY, CDR2 SVGEGT. Trimming left V 7 bases short and J 1 base short, with 14 bases between. CDR3 region: CASTNPGGSYEQYF. The DNA for the CDR3 is TGTGCCAGCACCAACCCGGGCGGGTCCTACGAGCAGTACTTC.

The gene calls are TRBV27 and TRBJ2-4; D is ambiguous. Per the germline V gene, CDR1 is MNHEY and CDR2 is SMNVEV (reference sequence). This CDR3 contains 15 residues. With 8 bases removed from V and 13 bases from J, the gap between germline ends came to 27 bases. CDR3 DNA sequence: TGTGCCAGCGCGCTGTCGACCCCCTCAACCTACGCGCAGTACTTC. It yields the protein CASALSTPSTYAQYF.

The J gene is TRBJ2-5, the V gene TRBV7-2; 7 bases agree with TRBD1. The V gene end was trimmed by 5 bases and the J gene end by 2 bases; junction bases not matched to a gene: 8. This CDR3 is 15 amino acids long. Looked up from germline, CDR1 is SGHTA and CDR2 is FQGNSA. DNA for the CDR3: TGTGCCAGCAGCCCCCAGGGACAGAAGCAAGAGACCCAGTACTTC. It codes for CASSPQGQKQETQYF.

This sequence joins TRBV7-2 and TRBJ2-7; TRBD1 agrees at 9 bases. Germline trimming cut 5 bases from V and 7 bases from J; bases unmatched to any gene: 9. Looked up from germline, CDR1 is SGHTA and CDR2 is FQGNSA. CDR3 length: 14 amino acids. In DNA form, the CDR3 reads TGTGCCAGCAGCCTGGGACAGGGAGGGGCTGAGCAGTACTTC. This sequence encodes CASSLGQGGAEQYF.

This chain links TRBV7-9 with TRBJ2-7; the match to TRBD2 covers 9 bases. TRBJ2-5 matches the DNA end more closely, so the J call is doubtful. The germline V gene encodes CDR1 SEHNR and CDR2 FQNEAQ (reference sequence). CDR3 length: 14 residues. The DNA for the CDR3 is TGTGCCAGCAGAATTGGCGGGGGGGAGGAGACCCAGTACTTC. This codes for CASRIGGGEETQYF.

This sequence joins TRBV10-3 and TRBJ2-1, with TRBD1 identical over 10 bases. J gave up 6 bases and V 8 bases, and 13 bases lay outside the gene matches. Germline V lookup: CDR1 ENHRY, CDR2 SYGVKD. This CDR3 has 16 residues. The CDR3 spells CAIHHPGQGGRNEQFF. CDR3 DNA sequence: TGTGCCATCCACCACCCCGGACAGGGGGGTCGCAATGAGCAGTTCTTC.

The table lists this clonotype with a few counts. V gene TRBV7-2 combines with J gene TRBJ2-7, with D maybe TRBD2 (6 bases). The germline gives CDR1 SGHTA, CDR2 FQGNSA. The length of the CDR3 is 16 residues. The V and J ends lost 5 bases and 0 bases respectively, with 17 bases between them. The CDR3 DNA reads TGTGCCAGCAGCCCGAGCGGAGCGGGCAGCTCCTACGAGCAGTACTTC. It encodes CASSPSGAGSSYEQYF.

The DNA of the CDR3 is TGTGCCAGCAGCCAAGAAGCCACCAGGGGCTCCTACGAGCAGTACTTC. Residues: CASSQEATRGSYEQYF. The chain recombines TRBV4-2 with TRBJ2-7; D is possibly TRBD1 (6 bases). The CDR3 has 16 amino acids. The germline V and J ends were trimmed by 0 bases and 0 bases, with 12 bases remaining between them. CDR1 LGHNA and CDR2 YNFKEQ come from the germline V gene.

This clonotype came up a few times. This sequence joins TRBV5-1 and TRBJ2-3, with TRBD2 as a possible D gene (5 bases). The V gene lost 4 bases and the J gene lost 1 base, with 16 bases spanning the gap. This CDR3 has 16 residues. CDR1 is SGHRS and CDR2 is YFSETQ in the germline V gene. In DNA form, the CDR3 reads TGCGCCAGCAGCCCCCCCGCGAGCGGACGCACAGATACGCAGTATTTT. Encoded protein: CASSPPASGRTDTQYF.

The chain is built from TRBV30 and TRBJ2-7, with D unresolved. V shed 4 bases and J shed 3 bases, with 10 bases lying between them. This CDR3 contains 12 residues. From germline, CDR1 is GTSNPN and CDR2 SVGIG (reference sequence). CDR3 sequence: CAWMGSGYEQYF. The CDR3, as DNA: TGTGCCTGGATGGGGTCTGGCTACGAGCAGTACTTC.

This chain connects TRBV20-1 to TRBJ2-7, with D maybe TRBD2 (6 bases). CDR3 length: 14 residues. Germline V gene sequence: CDR1 DFQATT, CDR2 SNEGSKA (reference sequence). Trimming took off 4 bases at V and 9 bases at J, with 22 bases between the two ends. The chain's CDR3 is CSANTGTLFSRQYF. Here the CDR3 DNA reads TGCAGTGCTAACACCGGGACTCTGTTCTCGAGGCAGTACTTC.

The rearrangement joins TRBV7-2 to TRBJ2-1; weak D call: TRBD2 (6 bases). There are 13 residues in the CDR3. Trimming pared 4 bases from V and 6 bases from J, leaving 10 bases between. Germline V CDR1 and CDR2: SGHTA, FQGNSA. The CDR3 loop is CASSSGGINEQFF. CDR3 bases: TGTGCCAGCAGCTCAGGAGGGATCAATGAGCAGTTCTTC. The full variable domain, completed using reference TRBV7-2 and TRBJ2-1, is GAGVSQSPSNKVTEKGKDVELRCDPISGHTALYWYRQSLGQGLEFLIYFQGNSAPDKSGLPSDRFSAERTGGSVSTLTIQRTQQEDSAVYLCASSSGGINEQFFGPGTRLTVL.